This T cell receptor beta chain emerged from a study of shared clonotypes between healthy human individuals (dated by TCRdb to about 2020). A note on the overall study: Two women and three men aged 18 to 49 years were included in the cohort. To estimate repertoire size and how much clonotype sharing occurs between individuals, the study deeply sequenced the blood TCR repertoires of roughly 5 healthy adults. Per donor, leukapheresis produced somewhere between about 0.94 and 9.5 billion PBMCs. For each donor, three plates each were used for CD4 naive and CD4 memory, two plates were used for CD8 naive, and one plate was used for CD8 memory. To increase sequencing depth and limit assay-specific biases, different laboratories used diverse techniques to prepare libraries and sequence TCR repertoires.

The donors were healthy, HIV-negative adults with no recently reported acute infections or vaccinations. Every donor was a Caucasian adult residing in Nashville, Tennessee, USA. CD8 memory samples consisted of magnetically selected CD45RO+ cells combined with CCR7-negative CD45RA+ effector memory (TemRA) cells. Blood was collected by leukapheresis, and PBMCs were isolated by Ficoll-Histopaque density gradient centrifugation and then cryopreserved in liquid nitrogen vapor phase. Analytical flow cytometry was used to check the purity and quantity of every magnetically sorted T cell population. From each sorted fraction, genomic DNA was isolated and quantified by UV absorbance on a Nanodrop 2000c. Using the deep immunoSEQ assay, TCR CDR3 regions were amplified from genomic DNA by multiplex PCR. Extracted genomic DNA from each cell subset was distributed evenly across all wells of several immunoSEQ 96-well plates, and each plate was treated as a replicate. For sorted subsets, each replicate PCR was loaded with 200 ng genomic DNA, equivalent to about 33,000 T cell genomes. The purified libraries were quantified using a Qubit 3.0 fluorometer, sized with a Bioanalyzer 2100, and then quantified again using the KAPA Library Quantification kit. Each immunoSEQ 96-well plate was sequenced on its own single-read 150-cycle Illumina NextSeq 550 flow cell. The study's processing was this. Because the immunoSEQ output included only junctional sequences and no quality scores, the filtering could not be the same as the filtering used for full-length reads. Sequences were annotated with PyIR, a Python wrapper for IgBLAST v1.9, using IMGT germline references to assign V/J genes and CDR3. Any read was removed if the V/J assignment was weak (E-value above 1e-6), the CDR3 was missing, or the read contained stop codons, out-of-frame junctions, or ambiguous translated residues. V3J clonotypes were defined as sequences sharing the same inferred V gene, J gene, and CDR3 amino acid sequence. Percentage overlap between repertoires was computed as shared unique clonotypes divided by the size of the smaller repertoire. Richness of each repertoire was evaluated using RTK rarefaction, the Chao1 estimator, and Recon v2.1 estimates of unobserved clonotypes. Generation probabilities for all TCRbeta clonotypes obtained by the gDNA method from a few donors were computed using OLGA. Here the immuneACCESS table is served through TCRdb, limited to in-frame sequences with V and J called. Missing clones are a known gap in these copies; in checked studies unresolved V genes cover under half, and the rest lacks a known reason. V, J and clone size reflect that table, while D and trimming were determined from the DNA. In this sample the table shows around 99,000 clones, around 68% of which occur a single time. The ten largest make up 45% to 55% of the sample.

Here is what the overall study found, with its caveats: Sharing across a handful of donors was observed for around 5% of naive CD4, over 3% of naive CD8, 2% to 2.5% of memory CD4, and about 0.38% of memory CD8 clonotypes. Pairwise subsampling indicated that sequencing depth was expected to affect the degree of clonotype sharing among donors. Rarefaction of sorted-subset datasets indicated incomplete sequencing despite the large sequencing depth. The genetic and exposure-history diversity represented was limited by the small number of donors. Larger estimated clonotype richness was generally found for naive subsets than for memory subsets. Sampling was restricted to blood, and TCR repertoires in tissues likely differ from the TCR repertoires found in blood. Compared with non-shared clonotypes, the clonotypes found in all four sorted-subset donors had higher generation probabilities.

Comment on this clone: No cognate antigen has been identified for it. The record has no base qualities; no much larger clone is one base away.

The sequencing input was memory CD8+ T cells sorted from blood. Per the publication, the cell subset or site label means: CD45RO+ cells pooled with CCR7-negative TemRA cells. The sequence derives from a man aged 30-40 years in good health.

The bases are TGTGCCACCAGCAGAGATCTAAGGACGAGCAATGAGCAGTTCTTC. The encoded protein is CATSRDLRTSNEQFF. The chain couples TRBV15 to TRBJ2-1; the D gene cannot be named for sure. Deletion took 0 bases off V and 6 bases off J, with a span of 12 bases between the germline ends. The CDR3 has 15 amino acids, counting the end cysteine and phenylalanine. This entry keeps only the CDR3 DNA: 45 bases, framed from base 1. CDR1 and CDR2 were assigned from the germline V gene (reference sequence) as LNHNV and YYDKDF.